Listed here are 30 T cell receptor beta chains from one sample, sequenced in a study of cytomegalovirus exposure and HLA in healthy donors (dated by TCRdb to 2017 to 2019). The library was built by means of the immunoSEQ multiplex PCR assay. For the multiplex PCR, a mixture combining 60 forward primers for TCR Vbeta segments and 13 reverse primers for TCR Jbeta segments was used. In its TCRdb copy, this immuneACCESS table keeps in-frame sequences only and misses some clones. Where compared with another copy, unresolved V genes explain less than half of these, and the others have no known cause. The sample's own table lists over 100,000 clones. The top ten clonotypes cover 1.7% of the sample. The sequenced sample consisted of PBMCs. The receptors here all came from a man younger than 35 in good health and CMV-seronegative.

As DNA, the CDR3 is TGTGCCAGCAGCCGGGGGAACACCGGGGAGCTGTTTTTT. As protein: CASSRGNTGELFF. The rearrangement links TRBV5-4 to TRBJ2-2; D might be TRBD2 (5 bases). The CDR3 sequence is 13 residues long. The V gene's germline CDR1 is SGHNT and CDR2 YYREEE (reference sequence). With 4 bases removed from V and 1 base from J, the gap between germline ends came to 5 bases.

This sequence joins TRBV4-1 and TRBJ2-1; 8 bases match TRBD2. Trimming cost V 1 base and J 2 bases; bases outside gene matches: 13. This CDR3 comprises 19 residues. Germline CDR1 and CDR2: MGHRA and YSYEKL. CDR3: CASSQVPPAGERPYNEQFF. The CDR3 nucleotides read TGCGCCAGCAGCCAAGTCCCTCCAGCGGGAGAGCGTCCCTACAATGAGCAGTTCTTC.

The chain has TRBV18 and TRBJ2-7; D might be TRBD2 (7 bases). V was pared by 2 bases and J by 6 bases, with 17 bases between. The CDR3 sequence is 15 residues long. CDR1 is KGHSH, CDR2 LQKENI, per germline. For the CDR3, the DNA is TGTGCCAGCTCACCAGCATCACAGGGAGGGAGCGAGCAGTACTTC. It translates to CASSPASQGGSEQYF. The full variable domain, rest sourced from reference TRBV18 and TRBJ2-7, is NAGVMQNPRHLVRRRGQEARLRCSPMKGHSHVYWYRQLPEEGLKFMVYLQKENIIDESGMPKERFSAEFPKEGPSILRIQQVVRGDSAAYFCASSPASQGGSEQYFGPGTRLTVT.

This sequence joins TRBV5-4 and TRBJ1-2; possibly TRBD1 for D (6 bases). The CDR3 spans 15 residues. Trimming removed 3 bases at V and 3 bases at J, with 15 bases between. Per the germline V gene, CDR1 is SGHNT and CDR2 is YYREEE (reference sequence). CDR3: CASSYTVQGDYGYTF. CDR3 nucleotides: TGTGCCAGCAGCTACACTGTACAGGGAGACTATGGCTACACCTTC.

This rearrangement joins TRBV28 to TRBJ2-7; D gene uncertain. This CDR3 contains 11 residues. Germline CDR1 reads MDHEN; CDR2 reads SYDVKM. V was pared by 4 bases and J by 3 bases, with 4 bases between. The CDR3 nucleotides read TGTGCCAGCAGTTCTTACTACGAGCAGTACTTC. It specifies CASSSYYEQYF.

The CDR3 bases are TGTGCCAGCAGCCCCACGGGAAGCCGCTACACTGAAGCTTTCTTT. Encoded protein: CASSPTGSRYTEAFF. V is TRBV5-4 and J is TRBJ1-1; D not resolved. The CDR3 sequence is 15 residues long. The germline V gene has CDR1 SGHNT and CDR2 YYREEE (reference sequence). Trimming took 4 bases from V and 3 from J, leaving 16 bases between them.

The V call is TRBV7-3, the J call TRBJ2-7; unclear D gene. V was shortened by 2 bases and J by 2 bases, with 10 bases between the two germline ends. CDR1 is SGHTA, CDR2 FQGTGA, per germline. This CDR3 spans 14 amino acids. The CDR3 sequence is CASSLLPGTYEQYF. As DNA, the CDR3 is TGTGCCAGCAGCTTATTACCAGGTACCTACGAGCAGTACTTC.

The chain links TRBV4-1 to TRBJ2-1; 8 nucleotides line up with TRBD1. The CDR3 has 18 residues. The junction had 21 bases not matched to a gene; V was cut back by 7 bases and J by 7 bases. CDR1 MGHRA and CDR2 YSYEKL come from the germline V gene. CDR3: CASKWDRTRGGFTNEQFF. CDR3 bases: TGCGCCAGCAAATGGGACAGGACCCGAGGGGGCTTTACGAATGAGCAGTTCTTC.

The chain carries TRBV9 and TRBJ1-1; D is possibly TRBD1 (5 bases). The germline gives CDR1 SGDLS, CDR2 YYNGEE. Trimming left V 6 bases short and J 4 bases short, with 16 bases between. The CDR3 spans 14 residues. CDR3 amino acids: CASNGGGSGTEAFF. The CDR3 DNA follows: TGTGCCAGCAACGGGGGGGGGTCGGGCACTGAAGCTTTCTTT.

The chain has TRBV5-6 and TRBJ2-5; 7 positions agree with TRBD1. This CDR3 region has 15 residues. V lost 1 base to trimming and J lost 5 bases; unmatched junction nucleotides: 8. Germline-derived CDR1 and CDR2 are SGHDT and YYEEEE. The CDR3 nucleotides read TGTGCCAGCAGCTTGTCCCCACAGGGGATTGAGACCCAGTACTTC. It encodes CASSLSPQGIETQYF.

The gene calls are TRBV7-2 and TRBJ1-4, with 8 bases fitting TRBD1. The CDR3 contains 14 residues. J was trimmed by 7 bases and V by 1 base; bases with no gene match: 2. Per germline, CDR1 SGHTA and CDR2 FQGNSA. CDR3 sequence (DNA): TGTGCCAGCAGCTTAGGGGGACAGGTTGAAAAACTGTTTTTT. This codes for CASSLGGQVEKLFF.

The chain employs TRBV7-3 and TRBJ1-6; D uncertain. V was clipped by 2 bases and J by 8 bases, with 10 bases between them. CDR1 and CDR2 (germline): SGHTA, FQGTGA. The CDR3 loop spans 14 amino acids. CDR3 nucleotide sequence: TGTGCCAGCAGCTTAGGGCTTGTGGATTCACCCCTCCACTTT. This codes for CASSLGLVDSPLHF.

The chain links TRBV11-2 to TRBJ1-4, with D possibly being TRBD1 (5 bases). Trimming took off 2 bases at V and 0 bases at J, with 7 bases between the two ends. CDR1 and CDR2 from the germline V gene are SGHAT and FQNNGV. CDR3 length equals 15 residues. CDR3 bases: TGTGCCAGCAGCTTAAAGACAGCAACTAATGAAAAACTGTTTTTT. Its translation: CASSLKTATNEKLFF.

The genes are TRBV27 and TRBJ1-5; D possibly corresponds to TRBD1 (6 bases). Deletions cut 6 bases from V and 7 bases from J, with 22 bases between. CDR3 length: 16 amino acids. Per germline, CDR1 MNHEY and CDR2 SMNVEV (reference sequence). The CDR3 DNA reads TGTGCCAGCAGGAACGACAGGTTGAGGGGAAAACAGCCCCAGCATTTT. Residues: CASRNDRLRGKQPQHF.

DNA of the CDR3: TGTGCCAGCAGCTTAGATCGGACTCCCCAAGAGACCCAGTACTTC. It translates to CASSLDRTPQETQYF. V and J are TRBV11-2 and TRBJ2-5, with TRBD2 as a possible D gene (5 bases). Germline assignment: CDR1 SGHAT and CDR2 FQNNGV. The CDR3 is 15 residues long. V was pared by 0 bases and J by 1 base, with 9 bases between.

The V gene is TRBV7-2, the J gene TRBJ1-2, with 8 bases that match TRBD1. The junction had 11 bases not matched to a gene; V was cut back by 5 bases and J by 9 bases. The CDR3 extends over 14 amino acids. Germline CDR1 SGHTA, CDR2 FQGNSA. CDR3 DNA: TGTGCCAGCAGCACTCGACAGGGGATAGTAAGCTACACCTTC. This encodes CASSTRQGIVSYTF.

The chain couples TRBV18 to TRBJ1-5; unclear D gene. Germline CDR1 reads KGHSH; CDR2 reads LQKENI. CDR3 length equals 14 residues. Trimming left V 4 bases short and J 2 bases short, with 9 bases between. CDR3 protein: CASSRASGNQPQHF. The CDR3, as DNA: TGTGCCAGCTCACGGGCCTCGGGCAATCAGCCCCAGCATTTT.

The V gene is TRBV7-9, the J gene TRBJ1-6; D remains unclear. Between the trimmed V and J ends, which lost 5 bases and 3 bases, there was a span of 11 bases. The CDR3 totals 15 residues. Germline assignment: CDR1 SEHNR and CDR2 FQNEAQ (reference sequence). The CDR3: CASSPHLVYNSPLHF. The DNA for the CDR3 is TGTGCCAGCAGCCCTCACTTGGTCTATAATTCACCCCTCCACTTT.

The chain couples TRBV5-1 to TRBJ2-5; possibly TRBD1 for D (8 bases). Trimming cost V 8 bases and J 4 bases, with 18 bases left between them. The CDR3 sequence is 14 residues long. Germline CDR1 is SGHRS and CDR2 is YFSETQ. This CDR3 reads CASTREDRVETQYF. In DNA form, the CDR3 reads TGCGCCAGTACCCGGGAGGACAGGGTAGAGACCCAGTACTTC.

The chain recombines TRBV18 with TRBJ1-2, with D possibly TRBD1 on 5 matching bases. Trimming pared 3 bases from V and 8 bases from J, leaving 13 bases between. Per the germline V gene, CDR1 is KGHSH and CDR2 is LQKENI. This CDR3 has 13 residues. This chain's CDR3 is CASSPRREDGYTF. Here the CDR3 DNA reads TGTGCCAGCTCACCCCGCAGGGAGGACGGCTACACCTTC.

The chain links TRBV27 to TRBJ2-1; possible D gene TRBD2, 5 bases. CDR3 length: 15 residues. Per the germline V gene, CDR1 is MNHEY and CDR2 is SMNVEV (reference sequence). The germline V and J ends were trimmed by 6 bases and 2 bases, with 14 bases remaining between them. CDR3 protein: CASRPFLRAYNEQFF. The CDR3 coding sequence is TGTGCCAGCAGGCCCTTCTTGCGGGCCTACAATGAGCAGTTCTTC.

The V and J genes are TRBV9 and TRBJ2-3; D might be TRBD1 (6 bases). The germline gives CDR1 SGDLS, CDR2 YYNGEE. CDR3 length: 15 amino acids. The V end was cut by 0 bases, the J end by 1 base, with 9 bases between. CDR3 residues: CASSVVGAGTDTQYF. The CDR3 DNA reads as TGTGCCAGCAGCGTAGTGGGGGCGGGCACAGATACGCAGTATTTT.

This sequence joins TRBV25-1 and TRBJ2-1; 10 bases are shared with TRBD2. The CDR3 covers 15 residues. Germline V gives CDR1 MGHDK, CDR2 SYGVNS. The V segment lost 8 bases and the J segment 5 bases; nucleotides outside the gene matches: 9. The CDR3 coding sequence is TGTGCCAGCGGACCTCTAGCGGGGGTACACAATGAGCAGTTCTTC. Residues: CASGPLAGVHNEQFF. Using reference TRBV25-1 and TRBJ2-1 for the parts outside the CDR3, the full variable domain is EADIYQTPRYLVIGTGKKITLECSQTMGHDKMYWYQQDPGMELHLIHYSYGVNSTEKGDLSSESTVSRIRTEHFPLTLESARPSHTSQYLCASGPLAGVHNEQFFGPGTRLTVL.

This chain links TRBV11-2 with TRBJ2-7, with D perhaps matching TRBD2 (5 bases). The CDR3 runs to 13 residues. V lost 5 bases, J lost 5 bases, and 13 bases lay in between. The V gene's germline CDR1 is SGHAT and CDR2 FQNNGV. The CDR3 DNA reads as TGTGCCAGCAGCCTCTTCGCGGGCCACGAGCAGTACTTC. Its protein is CASSLFAGHEQYF.

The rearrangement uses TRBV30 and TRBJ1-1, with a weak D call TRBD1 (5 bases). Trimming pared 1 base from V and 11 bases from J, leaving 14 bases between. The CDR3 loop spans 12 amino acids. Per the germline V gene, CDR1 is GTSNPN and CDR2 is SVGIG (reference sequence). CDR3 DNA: TGTGCCTGGAGTGGTTCCGGGGGGAACGCTTTCTTT. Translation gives CAWSGSGGNAFF.

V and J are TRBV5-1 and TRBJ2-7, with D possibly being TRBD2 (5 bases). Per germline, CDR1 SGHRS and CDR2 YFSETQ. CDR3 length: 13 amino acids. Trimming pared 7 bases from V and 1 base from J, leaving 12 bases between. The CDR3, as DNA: TGCGCCAGCCGCGAGGACTCATCCTACGAGCAGTACTTC. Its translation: CASREDSSYEQYF.

The DNA for the CDR3 is TGTGCCAGCAGCTCCCTCCCGGTGGGCAGGGGCAAGGAGACCCAGTACTTC. Translation: CASSSLPVGRGKETQYF. The chain recombines TRBV7-9 with TRBJ2-5; D might be TRBD1 (6 bases). The CDR3 runs to 17 residues. Per germline, CDR1 SEHNR and CDR2 FQNEAQ (reference sequence). V lost 4 bases to trimming and J lost 5 bases, with 23 bases between them.

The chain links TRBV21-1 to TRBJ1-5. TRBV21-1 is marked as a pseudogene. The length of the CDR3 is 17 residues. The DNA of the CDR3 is TGTGCCAGCAGCAAGGAGGGGTGGAGGCATAGCAATCAGCCCCAGCATTTT. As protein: CASSKEGWRHSNQPQHF.

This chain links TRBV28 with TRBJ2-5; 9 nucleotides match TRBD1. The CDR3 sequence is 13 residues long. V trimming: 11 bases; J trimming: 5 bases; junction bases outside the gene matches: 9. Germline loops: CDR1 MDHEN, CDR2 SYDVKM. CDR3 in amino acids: CAVLQGAHETQYF. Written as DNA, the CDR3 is TGTGCCGTTCTACAGGGGGCGCATGAGACCCAGTACTTC.

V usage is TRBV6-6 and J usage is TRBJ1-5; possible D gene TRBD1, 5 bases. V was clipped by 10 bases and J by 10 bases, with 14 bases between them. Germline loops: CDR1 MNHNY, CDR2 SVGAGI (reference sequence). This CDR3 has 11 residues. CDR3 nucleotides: TGTGCCACTTCAGGAGGGGAACCCCAGCATTTT. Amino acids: CATSGGEPQHF.